A single sample gave rise to the 8 T cell receptor beta chains below, sequenced in a study of cytomegalovirus exposure and HLA in healthy donors. The PCR had 60 Vbeta and 13 Jbeta primers. Using immunoSEQ multiplex PCR, the repertoire was profiled, and TCRdb retains in-frame clones only, with some absent. Altogether 200,000 to 250,000 clones are present, around nine tenths being singletons, with the ten largest covering 1%. Sequences were obtained from PBMCs. The origin of the receptors is a woman younger than 30 in good health and CMV-seronegative.

The chain is built from TRBV10-2 and TRBJ2-3, with D possibly being TRBD2 (6 bases). The V gene's germline CDR1 is WSHSY and CDR2 SAAADI. V lost 8 bases and J lost 2, with 17 bases in between. This CDR3 has 15 residues. CDR3 nucleotides: TGCGCCAGCGCCCCAGGGACTTTAGCCACAGATACGCAGTATTTT. Translating it yields CASAPGTLATDTQYF.

V usage is TRBV4-1 and J usage is TRBJ2-1, with 7 bases identical to TRBD2. This CDR3 is built from 14 residues. V shed 3 bases and J 10 bases; nucleotides not matched to a gene: 9. From germline, CDR1 is MGHRA and CDR2 YSYEKL. The CDR3 region is CASSQLGLPKEQFF. The CDR3 DNA follows: TGCGCCAGCAGCCAGCTGGGACTACCAAAGGAGCAGTTCTTC.

V is TRBV10-1 and J is TRBJ2-7; tentative D call: TRBD1 (7 bases). V lost 0 bases and J 4 bases, leaving 13 bases between the germline ends. The CDR3 sequence is 15 residues long. Germline CDR1 and CDR2: WNHNN and SYGVQD (reference sequence). The CDR3 DNA reads TGCGCCAGCAGTGAGTCGGTGGCAGGGGGGTACGAGCAGTACTTC. Translating gives CASSESVAGGYEQYF.

The chain is built from TRBV7-2 and TRBJ1-6, with D possibly matching TRBD1 (5 bases). There are 13 residues in the CDR3. V lost 2 bases to trimming and J lost 10 bases, with 9 bases between them. The germline V gene has CDR1 SGHTA and CDR2 FQGNSA. CDR3 sequence (DNA): TGTGCCAGCAGCTTATCAGGGCCCTCACCCCTCCACTTT. Translating gives CASSLSGPSPLHF.

This clone was counted a single time. This chain links TRBV4-3 with TRBJ2-7; D gene uncertain. CDR1 LGHNA and CDR2 YSLEER come from the germline V gene. The CDR3 has 16 residues. The V gene lost 0 bases and the J gene lost 7 bases, with 19 bases spanning the gap. CDR3 bases: TGCGCCAGCAGCCAAGATCTCCGGGTGACGGCGAGAGAGCAGTACTTC. This sequence encodes CASSQDLRVTAREQYF.

The chain uses TRBV9 and TRBJ1-5; D might be TRBD1 (6 bases). The CDR3 loop spans 16 amino acids. Deletions cut 0 bases from V and 7 bases from J, with 17 bases between. In germline, CDR1 is SGDLS, CDR2 YYNGEE. CDR3 nucleotides: TGTGCCAGCAGCGTAGTACGGGGGGGCATTAGCCAGCCCCAGCATTTT. Its translation is CASSVVRGGISQPQHF.

The chain joins TRBV11-3 to TRBJ2-7, with 7 bases matching TRBD2. With V trimmed by 5 bases and J by 4 bases, 14 bases remained unmatched. This CDR3 has 16 residues. Germline V gene sequence: CDR1 SGHNT, CDR2 YENEEA. The CDR3 sequence is CASSPGAVTSPYEQYF. The CDR3 nucleotides are TGTGCCAGCAGCCCCGGCGCGGTGACTAGCCCGTACGAGCAGTACTTC.

The V gene is TRBV27, the J gene TRBJ2-7, with D possibly being TRBD2 (5 bases). V was trimmed by 4 bases and J by 3 bases, leaving 13 bases between them. The CDR3 runs to 14 residues. CDR1 MNHEY and CDR2 SMNVEV come from the germline V gene (reference sequence). The CDR3 DNA follows: TGTGCCAGCAGTTCCTCACTAGAATACTACGAGCAGTACTTC. Protein sequence: CASSSSLEYYEQYF.